This T cell receptor (beta chain) was captured by sequencing in a study of PD-1 blockade in classical Hodgkin lymphoma. Sequenced by immunoSEQ multiplex PCR; TCRdb stores in-frame clones only, minus some. Found here are 43,000 or so clones, approximately 78% of them singletons; the top ten hold over 35%. Specified time point: cycle 4 day 1 (C4D1), after less than 7 weeks of nivolumab. With no exception, relapse followed autologous stem cell transplantation in all patients, and brentuximab vedotin exposure varied. The V gene lost 6 bases and the J gene lost 0 bases, with 12 bases spanning the gap. The V gene's germline CDR1 is MNHEY and CDR2 SVGAGI. The CDR3 contains 15 residues.

This clonotype originated in a human donor with classical Hodgkin lymphoma. The rearrangement links TRBV6-5 to TRBJ1-3, with D possibly being TRBD1 (6 bases). This sample comprised peripheral blood mononuclear cells (PBMCs), obtained before the fourth cycle of nivolumab. For the CDR3, the DNA is TGTGCCAGCAGCCAACAGGGCAACTCTGGAAACACCATATATTTT. It specifies CASSQQGNSGNTIYF.